This passage covers 20 T cell receptor beta chains from one sample sequenced in a study of naive and memory T cell subsets. Two oligonucleotides, mixed equimolar, formed the beta constant-region primer covering TRBC1 and TRBC2. Four rounds of PCR amplified the ligated cDNA using nested alpha and beta constant-region primers plus SP2. TCRdb re-analysed the UMI-ligation and nested PCR reads in MiXCR, keeping a single row per CDR3 protein. This table holds 8,000 or so distinct CDR3 sequences, around 27% found once. Source material: CD8+ TEMRA cells from blood. This sample's subset: effector memory re-expressing CD45RA, CD45RA+ CD27-. These receptor sequences come from a human donor in good health.

V is TRBV7-8 and J is TRBJ2-7; 8 nucleotides match TRBD1. This CDR3 is 15 amino acids long. Germline V lookup: CDR1 SGHVS, CDR2 FQNEAQ. With 5 bases clipped from V and 1 base from J, the junction kept 7 bases outside the gene matches. CDR3 sequence: CASSPRGQDSYEQYF. The CDR3 DNA reads TGTGCCAGCAGCCCTAGGGGACAGGATTCCTACGAGCAGTACTTC. Based on the CDR3 plus reference TRBV7-8 and TRBJ2-7, the full variable domain is GAGVSQSPRYKVAKRGQDVALRCDPISGHVSLFWYQQALGQGPEFLTYFQNEAQLDKSGLPSDRFFAERPEGSVSTLKIQRTQQEDSAVYLCASSPRGQDSYEQYFGPGTRLTVT.

V usage is TRBV29-1 and J usage is TRBJ1-2; D gene ambiguous. The V end lost 3 bases, the J end lost 3 bases, and 8 bases lay between the germline ends. CDR1 is SQVTM, CDR2 ANQGSEA, per germline. The CDR3 runs 12 residues. CDR3 sequence reads: CSVESGYYGYTF. The DNA of the CDR3 is TGCAGCGTTGAGAGCGGTTACTATGGCTACACCTTC. Full variable domain (missing parts from reference TRBV29-1 and TRBJ1-2): SAVISQKPSRDICQRGTSLTIQCQVDSQVTMMFWYRQQPGQSLTLIATANQGSEATYESGFVIDKFPISRPNLTFSTLTVSNMSPEDSSIYLCSVESGYYGYTFGSGTRLTVV.

This clonotype was observed a few times. The V gene is TRBV9, the J gene TRBJ1-5, with D possibly matching TRBD1 (6 bases). Deletions cut 0 bases from V and 3 bases from J, with 10 bases between. CDR1 is SGDLS and CDR2 is YYNGEE in the germline V gene. This CDR3 has 15 residues. This CDR3 is CASSVGGAANQPQHF. The CDR3 DNA reads TGTGCCAGCAGCGTAGGGGGGGCCGCCAATCAGCCCCAGCATTTT.

This clonotype was seen once. The chain recombines TRBV7-3 with TRBJ2-1; 12 bases line up with TRBD2. With V trimmed by 5 bases and J by 8 bases, 10 bases remained unmatched. The germline V gene encodes CDR1 SGHTA and CDR2 FQGTGA. This CDR3 has 16 residues. The CDR3 reads CASSVTLAGGHDEQFF. In DNA, the CDR3 is TGTGCCAGCAGCGTCACGCTAGCGGGAGGGCACGATGAGCAGTTCTTC.

This chain links TRBV20-1 with TRBJ2-7; D possibly corresponds to TRBD2 (7 bases). The CDR3 spans 16 residues. The V gene's germline CDR1 is DFQATT and CDR2 SNEGSKA (reference sequence). Between the trimmed V and J ends, which lost 1 base and 7 bases, there was a span of 23 bases. The CDR3 is CSARGGGGAKVWEQYF. The CDR3 bases are TGCAGTGCTAGAGGAGGGGGGGGGGCGAAGGTCTGGGAGCAGTACTTC.

This clonotype is judged medium-sized (0.01 to 0.1%). The chain couples TRBV19 to TRBJ2-1; D ambiguous. Germline V gene sequence: CDR1 LNHDA, CDR2 SQIVND (reference sequence). V was trimmed by 3 bases and J by 6 bases, leaving 9 bases between them. The CDR3 sequence is 13 residues long. The CDR3 nucleotides read TGTGCCAGTAGTATCGAAGGGATCAATGAGCAGTTCTTC. Residues: CASSIEGINEQFF.

The chain is built from TRBV4-2 and TRBJ2-3; TRBD2 matches 8 bases. Trimming cost V 0 bases and J 4 bases; bases outside gene matches: 3. Germline V gene sequence: CDR1 LGHNA, CDR2 YNFKEQ. This CDR3 region has 15 residues. The CDR3 coding sequence is TGTGCCAGCAGCCAAGATCGGGGGGGCCCAGATACGCAGTATTTT. Translating gives CASSQDRGGPDTQYF.

The V and J genes are TRBV4-3 and TRBJ2-1; 16 nucleotides agree with TRBD2. V gave up 4 bases and J gave up 4 bases; unmatched junction bases: 7. Germline CDR1 reads LGHNA; CDR2 reads YSLEER. This CDR3 has 18 amino acids. CDR3 residues: CASSRGLAGGPSYNEQFF. CDR3 coding DNA: TGCGCCAGCAGCCGGGGACTAGCGGGGGGGCCTTCGTACAATGAGCAGTTCTTC.

A few counts support this clonotype. This chain links TRBV20-1 with TRBJ2-1; 9 bases match TRBD1. Germline CDR1 is DFQATT and CDR2 is SNEGSKA (reference sequence). There are 14 residues in the CDR3. V trimming: 4 bases; J trimming: 3 bases; junction bases outside the gene matches: 4. The CDR3 here is CSANTGGDYNEQFF. For the CDR3, the DNA is TGCAGTGCTAATACAGGGGGCGACTACAATGAGCAGTTCTTC.

This clonotype is medium-sized (0.01 to 0.1%) in the sample. This rearrangement joins TRBV7-3 to TRBJ2-2; perhaps TRBD2 as D (5 bases). CDR3 length equals 13 residues. Germline V gene data show CDR1 as SGHTA and CDR2 as FQGTGA. Trimming took 7 bases from V and 7 from J, leaving 13 bases between them. The CDR3 reads CASTPGKGGELFF. As DNA, the CDR3 is TGTGCCAGCACACCGGGGAAAGGCGGGGAGCTGTTTTTT.

The chain carries TRBV4-2 and TRBJ2-3; D is ambiguous. V was shortened by 4 bases and J by 3 bases, with 14 bases between the two germline ends. Per the germline V gene, CDR1 is LGHNA and CDR2 is YNFKEQ. This CDR3 comprises 15 residues. The CDR3 coding sequence is TGTGCCAGCAGCCGCGGAACTGACTGGACAGATACGCAGTATTTT. It codes for CASSRGTDWTDTQYF.

This sequence joins TRBV14 and TRBJ2-1; the D gene is possibly TRBD2 (6 bases). The V gene lost 4 bases and the J gene lost 7 bases, with 26 bases spanning the gap. Germline lookup yields CDR1 SGHDN and CDR2 FVKESK. This CDR3 contains 18 residues. CDR3 nucleotide sequence: TGTGCCAGCAGCCTGACCGGGACTTATTACTTAGGGGATAATGAGCAGTTCTTC. This sequence encodes CASSLTGTYYLGDNEQFF.

This clonotype was recorded a few times. This chain uses TRBV20-1 with TRBJ2-5, with TRBD2 identical over 10 bases. V lost 1 base, J lost 2 bases, and 10 bases stayed unmatched. CDR1 is DFQATT, CDR2 SNEGSKA, per germline (reference sequence). This CDR3 comprises 17 residues. CDR3 in DNA: TGCAGTGCTAGAGTCGGGCTAGCGGGGGCCCCACAAGAGACCCAGTACTTC. This sequence encodes CSARVGLAGAPQETQYF.

The V call is TRBV7-2, the J call TRBJ2-3, with 10 nucleotides matching TRBD1. Trimming cost V 4 bases and J 5 bases; bases outside gene matches: 6. Germline-derived CDR1 and CDR2 are SGHTA and FQGNSA. This CDR3 region has 15 residues. For the CDR3, the DNA is TGTGCCAGCAGCTGGACAGGGGGGTTGATAGATACGCAGTATTTT. Translating it yields CASSWTGGLIDTQYF.

This clonotype has a handful of counts. The J gene is TRBJ2-7, the V gene TRBV12-3 or TRBV12-4, with D hard to call. V was trimmed by 2 bases and J by 4 bases, leaving 6 bases between them. This CDR3 has 12 amino acids. CDR3 sequence: CASSLTIYEQYF. The CDR3 DNA reads TGTGCCAGCAGTTTAACGATTTACGAGCAGTACTTC.

Ten or more counts support this clonotype. CDR3 DNA: TGTGCCAGCAGTTTTGGTGGGAATCAGCCCCAGCATTTT. Residues: CASSFGGNQPQHF. The chain links TRBV27 to TRBJ1-5; D gene uncertain. Trimming cost V 3 bases and J 4 bases, with 7 bases left between them. Per the germline V gene, CDR1 is MNHEY and CDR2 is SMNVEV (reference sequence). CDR3 size: 13 residues.

The V call is TRBV7-9, the J call TRBJ2-1; D not resolved. Germline values: CDR1 SEHNR, CDR2 FQNEAQ (reference sequence). The CDR3 runs to 12 residues. Trimming stripped 4 bases from V and 10 bases from J, with 11 bases between. CDR3 sequence reads: CASSSLLAEQFF. The DNA of the CDR3 is TGTGCCAGCAGCTCCCTCCTGGCCGAGCAGTTCTTC.

This clonotype was counted a few times. The chain recombines TRBV19 with TRBJ2-2; D is unresolved. Trimming shortened V by 2 bases and J by 6 bases, and 16 bases separated the two germline ends. CDR1 is LNHDA and CDR2 is SQIVND in the germline V gene (reference sequence). The CDR3 consists of 16 residues. CDR3 protein: CASSITKDRPAGELFF. The CDR3 DNA reads TGTGCCAGTAGTATAACAAAAGATCGGCCGGCCGGGGAGCTGTTTTTT. The whole variable domain, filled in from reference TRBV19 and TRBJ2-2, reads DGGITQSPKYLFRKEGQNVTLSCEQNLNHDAMYWYRQDPGQGLRLIYYSQIVNDFQKGDIAEGYSVSREKKESFPLTVTSAQKNPTAFYLCASSITKDRPAGELFFGEGSRLTVL.

The V gene is TRBV4-2, the J gene TRBJ2-3, with D tentatively TRBD2 (5 bases). Deletions cut 1 base from V and 1 base from J, with 9 bases between. The CDR3 consists of 15 residues. Germline V gene lookup returns CDR1 LGHNA and CDR2 YNFKEQ. The CDR3 DNA is TGTGCCAGCAGCCAAGGGACTCCCCGCACAGATACGCAGTATTTT. Translation: CASSQGTPRTDTQYF.

The chain couples TRBV28 to TRBJ2-7; D is undetermined. Germline CDR1 and CDR2: MDHEN and SYDVKM. V was trimmed by 3 bases and J by 3 bases, leaving 6 bases between them. The CDR3 runs 12 residues. The CDR3 spells CASSFPNYEQYF. The CDR3 nucleotides are TGTGCCAGCAGTTTCCCCAACTACGAGCAGTACTTC.